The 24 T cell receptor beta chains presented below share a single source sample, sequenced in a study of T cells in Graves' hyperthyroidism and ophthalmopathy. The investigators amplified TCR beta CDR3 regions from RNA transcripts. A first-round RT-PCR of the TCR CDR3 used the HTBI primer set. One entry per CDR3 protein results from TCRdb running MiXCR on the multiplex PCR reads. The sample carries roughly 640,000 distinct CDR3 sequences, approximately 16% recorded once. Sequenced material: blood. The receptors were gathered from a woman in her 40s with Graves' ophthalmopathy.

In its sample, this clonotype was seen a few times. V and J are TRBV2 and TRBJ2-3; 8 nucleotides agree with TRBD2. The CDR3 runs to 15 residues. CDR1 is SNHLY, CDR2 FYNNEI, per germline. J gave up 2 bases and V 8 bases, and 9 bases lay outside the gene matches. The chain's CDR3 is CASYGLAQNTDTQYF. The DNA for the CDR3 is TGTGCCAGCTATGGACTAGCACAAAACACAGATACGCAGTATTTT.

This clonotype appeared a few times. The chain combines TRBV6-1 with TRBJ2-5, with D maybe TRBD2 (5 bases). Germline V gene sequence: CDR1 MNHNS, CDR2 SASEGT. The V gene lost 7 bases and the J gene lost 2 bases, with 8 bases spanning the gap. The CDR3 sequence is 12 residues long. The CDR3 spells CASKRDQETQYF. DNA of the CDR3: TGTGCCAGCAAGAGGGATCAAGAGACCCAGTACTTC.

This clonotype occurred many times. The CDR3 DNA follows: TGTGCCAGCAGTGGTCCCGGGACAGGGGGTTACAATGAGCAGTTCTTC. Translated, it gives CASSGPGTGGYNEQFF. The chain couples TRBV2 to TRBJ2-1, with 11 bases matching TRBD1. The CDR3 is 16 residues long. With V trimmed by 4 bases and J by 4 bases, 6 bases remained unmatched. Germline V lookup: CDR1 SNHLY, CDR2 FYNNEI.

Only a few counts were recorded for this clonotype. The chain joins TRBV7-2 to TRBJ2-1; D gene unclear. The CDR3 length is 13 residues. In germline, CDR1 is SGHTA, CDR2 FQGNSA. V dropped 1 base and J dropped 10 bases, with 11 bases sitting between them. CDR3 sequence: CASSLEGWAEQFF. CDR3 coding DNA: TGTGCCAGCAGCTTAGAAGGGTGGGCGGAGCAGTTCTTC.

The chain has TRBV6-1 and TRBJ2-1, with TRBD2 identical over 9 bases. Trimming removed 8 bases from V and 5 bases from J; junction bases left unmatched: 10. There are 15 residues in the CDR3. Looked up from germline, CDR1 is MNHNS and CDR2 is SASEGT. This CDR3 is CASRRSSGSHNEQFF. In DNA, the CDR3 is TGTGCCAGCCGGAGGAGTAGCGGGAGCCACAATGAGCAGTTCTTC.

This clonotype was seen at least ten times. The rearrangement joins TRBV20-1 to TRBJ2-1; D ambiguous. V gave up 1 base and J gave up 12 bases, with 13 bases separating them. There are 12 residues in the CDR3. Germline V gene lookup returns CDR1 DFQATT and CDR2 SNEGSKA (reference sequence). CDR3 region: CSARAPLGPQFF. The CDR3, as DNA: TGCAGTGCTAGAGCTCCCCTGGGTCCGCAGTTCTTC.

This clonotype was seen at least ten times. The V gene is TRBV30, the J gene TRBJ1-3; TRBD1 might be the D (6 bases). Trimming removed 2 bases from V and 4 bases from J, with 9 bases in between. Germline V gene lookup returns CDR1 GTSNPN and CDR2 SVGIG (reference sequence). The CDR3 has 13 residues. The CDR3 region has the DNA TGTGCCTGGAGTACTGGGGGCGGAAACACCATATATTTT. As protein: CAWSTGGGNTIYF.

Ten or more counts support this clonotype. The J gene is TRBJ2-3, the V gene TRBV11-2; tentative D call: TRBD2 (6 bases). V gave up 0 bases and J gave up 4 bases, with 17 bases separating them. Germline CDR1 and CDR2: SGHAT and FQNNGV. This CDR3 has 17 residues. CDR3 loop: CASSLEVSGLLADTQYF. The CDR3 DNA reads TGTGCCAGCAGCTTAGAGGTCAGCGGACTACTCGCAGATACGCAGTATTTT. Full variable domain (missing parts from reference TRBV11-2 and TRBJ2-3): EAGVAQSPRYKIIEKRQSVAFWCNPISGHATLYWYQQILGQGPKLLIQFQNNGVVDDSQLPKDRFSAERLKGVDSTLKIQPAKLEDSAVYLCASSLEVSGLLADTQYFGPGTRLTVL.

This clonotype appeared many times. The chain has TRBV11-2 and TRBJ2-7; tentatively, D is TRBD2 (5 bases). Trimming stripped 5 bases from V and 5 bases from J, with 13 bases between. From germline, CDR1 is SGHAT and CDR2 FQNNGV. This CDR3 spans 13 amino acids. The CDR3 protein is CASSLMRVHEQYF. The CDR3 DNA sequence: TGTGCCAGCAGCCTCATGAGGGTGCACGAGCAGTACTTC.

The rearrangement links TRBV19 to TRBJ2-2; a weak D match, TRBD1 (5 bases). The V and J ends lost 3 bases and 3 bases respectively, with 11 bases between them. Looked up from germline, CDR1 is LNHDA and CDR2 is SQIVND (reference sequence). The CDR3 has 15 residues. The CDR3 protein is CASSIGRVHTGELFF. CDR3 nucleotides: TGTGCCAGTAGTATCGGCAGGGTCCACACCGGGGAGCTGTTTTTT.

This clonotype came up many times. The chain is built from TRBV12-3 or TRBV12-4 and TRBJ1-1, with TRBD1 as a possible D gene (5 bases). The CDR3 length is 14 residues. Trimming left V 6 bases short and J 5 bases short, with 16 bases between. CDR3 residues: CASSPQGDGTEAFF. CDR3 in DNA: TGTGCCAGCAGCCCCCAGGGTGATGGAACTGAAGCTTTCTTT.

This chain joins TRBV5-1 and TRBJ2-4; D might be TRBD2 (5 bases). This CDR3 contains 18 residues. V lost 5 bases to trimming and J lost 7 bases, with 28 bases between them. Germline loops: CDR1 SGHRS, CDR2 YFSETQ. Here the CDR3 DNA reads TGCGCCAGCAGGCGTGATGTCTCCAGGCCGGGGAGAAGGAACATTCAGTACTTC. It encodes CASRRDVSRPGRRNIQYF.

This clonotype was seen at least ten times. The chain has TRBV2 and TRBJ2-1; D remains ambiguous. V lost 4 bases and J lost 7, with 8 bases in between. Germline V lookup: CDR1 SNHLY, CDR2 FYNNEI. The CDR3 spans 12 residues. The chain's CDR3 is CASSVEINEQFF. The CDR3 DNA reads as TGTGCCAGCAGTGTTGAAATAAATGAGCAGTTCTTC.

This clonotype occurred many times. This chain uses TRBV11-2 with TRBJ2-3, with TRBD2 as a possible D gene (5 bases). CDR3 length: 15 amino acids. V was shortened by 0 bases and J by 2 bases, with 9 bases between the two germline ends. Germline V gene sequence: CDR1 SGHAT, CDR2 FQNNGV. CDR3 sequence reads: CASSLDWGATDTQYF. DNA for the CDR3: TGTGCCAGCAGCTTAGATTGGGGAGCCACAGATACGCAGTATTTT. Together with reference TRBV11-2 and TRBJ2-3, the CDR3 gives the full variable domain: EAGVAQSPRYKIIEKRQSVAFWCNPISGHATLYWYQQILGQGPKLLIQFQNNGVVDDSQLPKDRFSAERLKGVDSTLKIQPAKLEDSAVYLCASSLDWGATDTQYFGPGTRLTVL.

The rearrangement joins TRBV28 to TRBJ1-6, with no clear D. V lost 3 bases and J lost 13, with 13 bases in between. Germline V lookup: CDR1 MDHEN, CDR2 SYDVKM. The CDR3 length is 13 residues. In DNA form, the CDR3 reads TGTGCCAGCAGTTTTCGCGGGTTCGGGCCCCTCCACTTT. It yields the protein CASSFRGFGPLHF.

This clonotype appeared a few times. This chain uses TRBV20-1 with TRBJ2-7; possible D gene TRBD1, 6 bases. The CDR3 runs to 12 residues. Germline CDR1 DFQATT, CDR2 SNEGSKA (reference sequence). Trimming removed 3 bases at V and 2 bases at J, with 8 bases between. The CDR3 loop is CSARDRAYEQYF. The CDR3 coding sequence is TGCAGTGCTAGGGACAGAGCCTACGAGCAGTACTTC.

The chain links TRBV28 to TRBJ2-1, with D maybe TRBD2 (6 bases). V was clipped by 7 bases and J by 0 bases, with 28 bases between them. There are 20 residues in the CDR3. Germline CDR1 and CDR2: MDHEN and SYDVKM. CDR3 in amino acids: CASIPLSTTPGLSSYNEQFF. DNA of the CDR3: TGTGCCAGCATCCCCCTTTCCACCACCCCGGGACTGAGCTCCTACAATGAGCAGTTCTTC. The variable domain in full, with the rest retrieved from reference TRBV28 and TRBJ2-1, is DVKVTQSSRYLVKRTGEKVFLECVQDMDHENMFWYRQDPGLGLRLIYFSYDVKMKEKGDIPEGYSVSREKKERFSLILESASTNQTSMYLCASIPLSTTPGLSSYNEQFFGPGTRLTVL.

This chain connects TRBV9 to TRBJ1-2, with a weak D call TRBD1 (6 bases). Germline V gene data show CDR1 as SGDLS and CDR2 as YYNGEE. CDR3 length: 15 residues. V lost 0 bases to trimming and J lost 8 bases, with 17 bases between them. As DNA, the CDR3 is TGTGCCAGCAGCGTAGGGGGGGCAGCGATTGGGGGCTACACCTTC. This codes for CASSVGGAAIGGYTF.

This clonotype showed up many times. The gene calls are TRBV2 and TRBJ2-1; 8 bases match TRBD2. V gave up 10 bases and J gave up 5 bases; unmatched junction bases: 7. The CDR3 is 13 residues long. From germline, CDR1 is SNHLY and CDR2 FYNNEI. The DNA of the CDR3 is TGTGCCACCCGGGGCGGGGGGAACAATGAGCAGTTCTTC. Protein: CATRGGGNNEQFF.

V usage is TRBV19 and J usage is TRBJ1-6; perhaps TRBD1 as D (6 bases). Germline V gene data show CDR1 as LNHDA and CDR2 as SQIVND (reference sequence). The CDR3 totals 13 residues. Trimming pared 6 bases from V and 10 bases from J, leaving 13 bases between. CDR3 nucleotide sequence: TGTGCCAGTAGCCGGACAGCAGGGTCACCCCTCCACTTT. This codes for CASSRTAGSPLHF.

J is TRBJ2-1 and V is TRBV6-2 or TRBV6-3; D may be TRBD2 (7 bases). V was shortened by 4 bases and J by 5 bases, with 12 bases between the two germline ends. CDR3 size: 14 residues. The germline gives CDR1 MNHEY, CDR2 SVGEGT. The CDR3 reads CASSLGGGDNEQFF. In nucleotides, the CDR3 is TGTGCCAGCAGTTTGGGGGGGGGCGACAATGAGCAGTTCTTC.

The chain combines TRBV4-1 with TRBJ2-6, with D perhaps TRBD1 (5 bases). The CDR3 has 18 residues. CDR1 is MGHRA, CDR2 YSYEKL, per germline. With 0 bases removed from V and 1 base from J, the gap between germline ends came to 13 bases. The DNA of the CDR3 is TGCGCCAGCAGCCAAGAGGGGCATGGAGTTTCTGGGGCCAACGTCCTGACTTTC. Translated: CASSQEGHGVSGANVLTF.

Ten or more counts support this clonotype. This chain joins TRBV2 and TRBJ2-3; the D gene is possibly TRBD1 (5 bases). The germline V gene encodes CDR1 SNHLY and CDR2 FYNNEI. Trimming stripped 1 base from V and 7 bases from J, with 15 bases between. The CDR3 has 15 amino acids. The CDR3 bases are TGTGCCAGCAGTGAAGAGGGGTGGCGTCGGAATACGCAGTATTTT. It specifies CASSEEGWRRNTQYF. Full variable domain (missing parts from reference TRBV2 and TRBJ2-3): EPEVTQTPSHQVTQMGQEVILRCVPISNHLYFYWYRQILGQKVEFLVSFYNNEISEKSEIFDDQFSVERPDGSNFTLKIRSTKLEDSAMYFCASSEEGWRRNTQYFGPGTRLTVL.

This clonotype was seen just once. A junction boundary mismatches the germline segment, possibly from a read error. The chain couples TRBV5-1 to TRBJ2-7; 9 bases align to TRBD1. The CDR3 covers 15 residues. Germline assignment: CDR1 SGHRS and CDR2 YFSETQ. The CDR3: CASRLGTGIPYEQYF. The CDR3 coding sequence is TGCGCCAGCAGATTGGGGACAGGGATCCCCTACGAGCAGTACTTC.